The table lists the clone carrying this TCR beta chain with a few counts. The antigen is undetermined. The sample comes from a study of T-cell memory formation after mild COVID-19. Study-wide background: TCR clusters showed largely donor specificity.

J gave up 2 bases and V 4 bases, and 3 bases lay outside the gene matches. The CDR3 is 14 residues long. Study-wide findings and caveats: There were some responding clones in pre-infection memory, which suggested that cross-reactive memory had joined. Researchers could not confirm that second-wave clones peaking on day 37 targeted SARS-CoV-2. CD4/CD8 balance held among clones contracting day 15 to 85, and later expanders leaned CD4+.

TCRdb reprocessed the 5' RACE reads with MiXCR, giving one entry per CDR3 protein. This sample carries 300,000 to 400,000 distinct CDR3 sequences, roughly an eighth of them seen once, and the ten largest clones take around a fifth. Sequenced sample: PBMCs or a T cell subset sorted from them (not recorded which). This TCR came from a man aged 18 to 35 who had mild COVID-19 (a few samples of this study predate the infection). Cell type and time point are not known. J is TRBJ2-3 and V is TRBV12-3 or TRBV12-4; 7 bases match TRBD1. CDR3 nucleotides: TGTGCCAGCAGTTACAGGGGCTACACAGATACGCAGTATTTT. Amino acids: CASSYRGYTDTQYF.